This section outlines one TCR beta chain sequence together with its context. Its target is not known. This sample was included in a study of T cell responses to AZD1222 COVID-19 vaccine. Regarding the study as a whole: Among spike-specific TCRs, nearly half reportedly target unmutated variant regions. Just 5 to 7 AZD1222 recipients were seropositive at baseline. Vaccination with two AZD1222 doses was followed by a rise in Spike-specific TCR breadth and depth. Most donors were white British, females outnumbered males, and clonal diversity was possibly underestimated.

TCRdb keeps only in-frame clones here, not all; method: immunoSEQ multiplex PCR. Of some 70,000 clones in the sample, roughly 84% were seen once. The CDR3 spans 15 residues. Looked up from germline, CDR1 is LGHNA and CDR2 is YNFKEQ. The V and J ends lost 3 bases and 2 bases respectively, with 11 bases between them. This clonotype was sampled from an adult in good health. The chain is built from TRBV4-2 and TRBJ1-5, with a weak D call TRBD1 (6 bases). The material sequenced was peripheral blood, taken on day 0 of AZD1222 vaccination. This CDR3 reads CASSQPQGGNQPQHF. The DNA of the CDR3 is TGTGCCAGCAGCCAGCCACAGGGAGGCAATCAGCCCCAGCATTTT.